Listed below are T cell receptor beta chains from one sample, sequenced in a study of OX40 agonist ivuxolimab in advanced cancers. TCRdb keeps only in-frame clones here, not all; method: immunoSEQ multiplex PCR. Among about 48,000 clones listed, about 90% were seen once. Sequences were derived from CD4+ or CD8+ T cells sorted from blood, sampled in a trial of the OX40 agonist ivuxolimab. All receptors come from an adult with an advanced solid tumor such as melanoma, head and neck, liver or kidney cancer. Each CDR3 is given with its conserved first and last residue. D genes are given only for firm matches. Not every row has a clone size; where given, it reads once, few, many or a size class.

v_call	d_call	j_call	clone_size	cdr3_aa	cdr3_nt
TRBV11-2	TRBD1	TRBJ1-4	-	CASSLGGGGRYNEKLFF	TGTGCCAGCAGCTTAGGCGGAGGGGGCCGTTATAATGAAAAACTGTTTTTT
TRBV29-1	-	TRBJ2-1	-	CSVDQYSYNEQFF	TGCAGCGTTGACCAGTACTCCTACAATGAGCAGTTCTTC
TRBV19	-	TRBJ1-3	-	CASSFGNSGNTIYF	TGTGCCAGTAGTTTCGGTAACTCTGGAAACACCATATATTTT
TRBV10-2	-	TRBJ1-3	-	CASSEWAGSGNTIYF	TGCGCCAGCAGTGAGTGGGCGGGCTCTGGAAACACCATATATTTT
TRBV30	TRBD1	TRBJ1-6	once	CAWSGRGRQGDSPLHF	TGTGCCTGGAGTGGAAGGGGGAGACAGGGCGATTCACCCCTCCACTTT
TRBV4-1	TRBD2	TRBJ2-1	-	CASSRPTSGGSSYNEQFF	TGCGCCAGCAGCCGACCGACTAGCGGGGGGAGCTCCTACAATGAGCAGTTCTTC
TRBV5-4	TRBD2	TRBJ2-5	-	CASSPGLAGGGQETQYF	TGTGCCAGCAGCCCGGGACTAGCGGGGGGAGGCCAAGAGACCCAGTACTTC
TRBV5-1	-	TRBJ2-5	-	CASSLEGGALETQYF	TGCGCCAGCAGCTTGGAAGGGGGGGCGTTGGAGACCCAGTACTTC
TRBV7-6	TRBD2	TRBJ2-2	-	CASSTSGGRTGELFF	TGTGCCAGCAGCACTAGCGGGGGGCGCACCGGGGAGCTGTTTTTT
TRBV10-2	-	TRBJ2-5	-	CASTDRQEGETQYF	TGCGCCAGCACCGATAGACAGGAGGGGGAGACCCAGTACTTC
TRBV6-5	-	TRBJ2-2	once	CASSNDREDTGELFF	TGTGCCAGCAGTAACGACAGGGAGGACACCGGGGAGCTGTTTTTT
TRBV19	-	TRBJ1-5	-	CASRSSNQPQHF	TGTGCCAGTCGGTCTAGCAATCAGCCCCAGCATTTT
TRBV5-6	-	TRBJ1-6	once	CASSFRTENSPLHF	TGTGCCAGCAGCTTTCGGACAGAAAATTCACCCCTCCACTTT
TRBV27	-	TRBJ1-1	-	CASAIVMNTEAFF	TGTGCCAGCGCCATAGTGATGAACACTGAAGCTTTCTTT
TRBV6-1	-	TRBJ1-1	-	CASSEFPPGRSVWNTEAFF	TGTGCCAGCAGTGAATTCCCCCCGGGCCGAAGCGTTTGGAACACTGAAGCTTTCTTT
TRBV7-3	TRBD1	TRBJ1-6	-	CASSHYGGDSGSPLHF	TGTGCCAGCAGCCACTATGGGGGGGACAGCGGGTCACCCCTCCACTTT
TRBV11-2	TRBD1	TRBJ1-1	-	CASSSRTGKSTEAFF	TGTGCCAGCAGCTCCAGGACAGGGAAGAGCACTGAAGCTTTCTTT
TRBV11-2	TRBD1	TRBJ2-3	-	CASSLDADRVTDTQYF	TGTGCCAGCAGCTTAGATGCGGACAGGGTCACAGATACGCAGTATTTT
TRBV2	-	TRBJ1-5	-	CASRELNQPQHF	TGTGCCAGCAGGGAGCTGAATCAGCCCCAGCATTTT
TRBV4-2	-	TRBJ2-3	-	CASSQDRGGGTDTQYF	TGTGCCAGCAGCCAAGATAGGGGCGGGGGCACAGATACGCAGTATTTT
TRBV6-5	TRBD1	TRBJ2-7	-	CASSYRGLGEQYF	TGTGCCAGCAGTTACAGGGGGCTCGGCGAGCAGTACTTC
TRBV4-1	-	TRBJ2-7	-	CASSQVPIDPREQYF	TGCGCCAGCAGCCAAGTACCGATAGATCCCAGGGAGCAGTACTTC
TRBV7-9	TRBD1	TRBJ2-7	-	CASTIDRVAYEQYF	TGTGCCAGCACCATCGACAGGGTGGCCTACGAGCAGTACTTC
TRBV11-2	-	TRBJ2-3	-	CASSSPPPWASDTQYF	TGTGCCAGCAGCTCGCCCCCCCCGTGGGCGTCGGATACGCAGTATTTT
TRBV9	-	TRBJ1-4	-	CASSVEGGHTNEKLFF	TGTGCCAGCAGCGTAGAAGGGGGACACACTAATGAAAAACTGTTTTTT
TRBV6-1	-	TRBJ2-1	-	CASSDVLQHNGDEQFF	TGTGCCAGCAGTGACGTCCTACAGCATAATGGGGATGAGCAGTTCTTC
TRBV6-4	TRBD2	TRBJ2-3	medium-sized	CASSETAGGTDTQYF	TGTGCCAGCAGTGAAACAGCGGGGGGCACAGATACGCAGTATTTT